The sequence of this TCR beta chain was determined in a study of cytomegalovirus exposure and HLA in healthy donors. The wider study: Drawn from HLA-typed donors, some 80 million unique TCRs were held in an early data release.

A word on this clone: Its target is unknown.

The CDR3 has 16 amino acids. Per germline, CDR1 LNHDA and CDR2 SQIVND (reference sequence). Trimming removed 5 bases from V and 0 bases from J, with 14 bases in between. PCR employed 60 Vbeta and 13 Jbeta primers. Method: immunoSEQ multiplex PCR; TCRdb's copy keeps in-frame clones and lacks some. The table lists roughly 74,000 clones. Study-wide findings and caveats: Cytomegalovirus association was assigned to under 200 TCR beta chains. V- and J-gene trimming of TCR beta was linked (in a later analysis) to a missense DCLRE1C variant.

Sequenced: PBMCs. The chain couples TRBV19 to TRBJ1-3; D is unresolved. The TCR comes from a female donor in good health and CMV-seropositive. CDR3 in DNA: TGTGCCAGTAGTTCCCTCGGCAGGAACTCTGGAAACACCATATATTTT. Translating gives CASSSLGRNSGNTIYF.